This T cell receptor beta chain was profiled in a study of T cell responses to AZD1222 COVID-19 vaccine. Trimming stripped 6 bases from V and 7 bases from J, with 10 bases between. The germline CDR1 and CDR2 sequences are SGHVS and FNYEAQ. The CDR3 sequence is 12 residues long. Libraries were prepared by immunoSEQ multiplex PCR; TCRdb keeps only in-frame clonotypes and omits some of them. The repertoire holds tens of thousands of clones, with around 89% as singletons. The J gene is TRBJ1-3, the V gene TRBV7-6; D might be TRBD1 (5 bases). The clonotype comes from an adult in good health. This material consisted of peripheral blood, taken on day 0 of AZD1222 vaccination. The CDR3 nucleotides are TGTGCCAGCAGGGGAGAGGGGAACACCATATATTTT. Translation gives CASRGEGNTIYF.